The 10 T cell receptor beta chains listed next were all sequenced from one sample in a study of shared clonotypes between healthy human individuals (TCRdb year 2020). Receptor amplification or capture employed the immunoSEQ multiplex PCR assay. The table was pulled from immuneACCESS by TCRdb, which kept in-frame rearrangements only. Such tables lose some clones; where checked, under half of the loss comes from unresolved V genes, and the rest has no known cause. The sample table holds about 490,000 clones, of which approximately 81% were seen once. Together, the top ten hold 12% of the sample. Material for sequencing was PBMCs. The source of these receptors is a middle-aged woman in good health. Some clones in this sample may be carry-over from other donors' samples.

Concerning this clone: A far larger clone lies a single base away; this is likely a read error. In the same sample, other DNA sequences code for this CDR3. The rearrangement uses TRBV4-2 and TRBJ2-6; D uncertain. The V end was cut by 0 bases, the J end by 1 base, with 7 bases between. Germline V gives CDR1 LGHNA, CDR2 YNFKEQ. CDR3 length: 16 amino acids. In nucleotides, the CDR3 is TGTGCCAGCAGCCAAGAGTATAGTTCTGGGGCCAACGTCCTGACTTTC. This sequence encodes CASSQEYSSGANVLTF.

This chain uses TRBV15 with TRBJ1-1; unclear D gene. The V gene's germline CDR1 is LNHNV and CDR2 YYDKDF (reference sequence). Trimming pared 0 bases from V and 0 bases from J, leaving 11 bases between. The CDR3 extends over 16 amino acids. In nucleotides, the CDR3 is TGTGCCACCAGCAGAGACCGCAACTCCATGAACACTGAAGCTTTCTTT. It translates to CATSRDRNSMNTEAFF.

The rearrangement links TRBV5-1 to TRBJ2-2; 8 bases line up with TRBD2. V lost 0 bases to trimming and J lost 4 bases; unmatched junction nucleotides: 8. CDR1 and CDR2 from the germline V gene are SGHRS and YFSETQ. The CDR3 contains 17 residues. The CDR3 coding sequence is TGCGCCAGCAGCTTGGAGGGAGCGGGAGTCTCCACCGGGGAGCTGTTTTTT. It codes for CASSLEGAGVSTGELFF.

The V call is TRBV5-1, the J call TRBJ2-1; D is uncertain. The CDR3 spans 13 residues. V was shortened by 5 bases and J by 5 bases, with 11 bases between the two germline ends. Germline V gene lookup returns CDR1 SGHRS and CDR2 YFSETQ. DNA for the CDR3: TGCGCCAGCAGACGACAAGTCAACAATGAGCAGTTCTTC. It yields the protein CASRRQVNNEQFF.

With respect to this clone: Given a far larger clone just one base away, this is likely a sequencing read error. The conserved phenylalanine or tryptophan is not found at the CDR3 terminus, so this likely reflects a read error. The chain has TRBV18 and TRBJ1-1, with D maybe TRBD1 (5 bases). V shed 6 bases and J shed 1 base, with 18 bases lying between them. The germline CDR1 and CDR2 sequences are KGHSH and LQKENI. This CDR3 comprises 16 residues. This CDR3 is CASSLRGGSGNTEAFS. In DNA form, the CDR3 reads TGTGCCAGCTCCCTCCGTGGGGGATCAGGGAACACTGAAGCTTTCTCT.

This sequence joins TRBV10-1 and TRBJ1-1, with 8 bases fitting TRBD1. This CDR3 has 15 amino acids. Germline assignment: CDR1 WNHNN and CDR2 SYGVQD (reference sequence). J lost 5 bases, V lost 2 bases, and 7 bases had no gene match. Written as DNA, the CDR3 is TGCGCCAGCAGTGAGGCCAGGGGGCAGGGGACTGAAGCTTTCTTT. Translation: CASSEARGQGTEAFF.

Regarding this clone: A far bigger clonotype differs at one base, so this is likely a read error. The chain has TRBV5-1 and TRBJ2-2; unclear D gene. Trimming stripped 0 bases from V and 2 bases from J, with 8 bases between. CDR1 is SGHRS and CDR2 is YFSETQ in the germline V gene. The CDR3 extends over 15 amino acids. The CDR3, as DNA: TGCGCCAGCAGCTTGGACCCCTGTAACACCGGGGAGCTGTTTTTT. This gives the protein CASSLDPCNTGELFF.

This clone is a singleton in its sample. The chain recombines TRBV30 with TRBJ2-2, with D perhaps TRBD1 (5 bases). Per the germline V gene, CDR1 is GTSNPN and CDR2 is SVGIG (reference sequence). The CDR3 has 15 amino acids. V was pared by 2 bases and J by 7 bases, with 17 bases between. The CDR3, as DNA: TGTGCCTGGAGTAAAAAGGGGCAGGGTCGCGGGGAGCTGTTTTTT. It yields the protein CAWSKKGQGRGELFF.

A remark on this clone: A far more abundant clone sits one base away, making this likely a read error. At the DNA level, this CDR3 is encoded by other sequences in the same sample as well. The CDR3 DNA follows: TGTGCCAGCAGGCCGCAGGGACAGCGCTATGGCTACACCTTT. Its protein is CASRPQGQRYGYTF. The genes are TRBV28 and TRBJ1-2, with 7 positions matching TRBD1. Germline V CDR1 and CDR2: MDHEN, SYDVKM. The CDR3 consists of 14 residues.

This clone was detected only once. Here the CDR3 DNA reads TGTGCCACCAGCAGGGGAACGGGAGGAGGCGACGAGCAGTACTTC. Translated, it gives CATSRGTGGGDEQYF. The V gene is TRBV15, the J gene TRBJ2-7, with 7 bases identical to TRBD2. The CDR3 runs to 15 residues. The V gene's germline CDR1 is LNHNV and CDR2 YYDKDF (reference sequence). With 3 bases clipped from V and 5 bases from J, the junction kept 10 bases outside the gene matches.